Listed here are 2 T cell receptor beta chains from one sample, sequenced in a study of identical twins. TCRdb re-called the 5' RACE reads through MiXCR, storing one row per CDR3 protein. This repertoire shows about 240,000 distinct CDR3 sequences, approximately 10% found once; its top ten account for 9% to 10%. The sample taken for sequencing was memory T cells sorted from blood. These receptors all stem from a middle-aged man in good health.

This clonotype was counted many times. The J gene is TRBJ2-1, the V gene TRBV20-1; possibly TRBD2 for D (6 bases). Germline CDR1 is DFQATT and CDR2 is SNEGSKA (reference sequence). Trimming cost V 0 bases and J 8 bases, with 23 bases left between them. This CDR3 region has 17 residues. The CDR3 sequence: CSARDRRRGLSLYEQFF. The DNA for the CDR3 is TGCAGTGCTAGAGATCGGCGGCGGGGACTCAGTCTCTATGAGCAGTTCTTC.

This clonotype was counted only a few times. V is TRBV28 and J is TRBJ1-4, with a tentative D call TRBD1 (6 bases). V lost 5 bases and J 8 bases, leaving 15 bases between the germline ends. Germline V gene sequence: CDR1 MDHEN, CDR2 SYDVKM. The CDR3 has 14 residues. This CDR3 is CASSKGVTSEKLFF. CDR3 nucleotides: TGTGCCAGCAGTAAGGGGGTGACGAGCGAAAAACTGTTTTTT.